These 4 T cell receptor beta chains were all obtained from the same sample, sequenced in a study of neurological immune-mediated disorders. From the 5' RACE reads, TCRdb called clonotypes with MiXCR, one entry per CDR3 protein. The sample has about 21,000 distinct CDR3 sequences, 6.2% seen once. Sequenced: CD8+ T cells from blood. All receptors derive from a man between 18 and 29 years old in good health.

This clonotype was recorded many times. The V gene is TRBV6-1, the J gene TRBJ2-3, with D hard to call. V gave up 6 bases and J gave up 4 bases, with 14 bases separating them. The CDR3 totals 14 residues. Germline V gene lookup returns CDR1 MNHNS and CDR2 SASEGT. The CDR3 protein is CASSPNNRADTQYF. As DNA, the CDR3 is TGTGCCAGCAGCCCCAACAATAGAGCAGATACGCAGTATTTT.

This clonotype showed up many times. The chain recombines TRBV10-3 with TRBJ1-1; TRBD1 agrees at 7 bases. The CDR3 is 18 residues long. Germline V gives CDR1 ENHRY, CDR2 SYGVKD. With V trimmed by 0 bases and J by 0 bases, 10 bases remained unmatched. The CDR3 DNA is TGTGCCATCAGTGAGTCGGTGACAGGGAGGGGGTTGAACACTGAAGCTTTCTTT. It yields the protein CAISESVTGRGLNTEAFF.

This clonotype showed up many times. The V call is TRBV20-1, the J call TRBJ2-1, with 7 positions matching TRBD2. Unmatched junction bases numbered 6, after V lost 1 base and J lost 3 bases. This CDR3 is built from 15 residues. Looked up from germline, CDR1 is DFQATT and CDR2 is SNEGSKA (reference sequence). The CDR3 here is CSARVVERGYNEQFF. The CDR3 DNA reads TGCAGTGCTAGAGTCGTAGAGCGGGGCTACAATGAGCAGTTCTTC.

The sample holds many counts of this clonotype. This chain uses TRBV6-1 with TRBJ2-7, with 8 bases that match TRBD2. The V and J ends lost 5 bases and 5 bases, in that order; junction bases with no gene match: 14. The CDR3 spans 16 residues. CDR1 and CDR2 (germline): MNHNS, SASEGT. CDR3 protein: CASSLTRGEGSDEQYF. DNA of the CDR3: TGTGCCAGCAGTTTGACGCGGGGGGAGGGTTCGGACGAGCAGTACTTC.